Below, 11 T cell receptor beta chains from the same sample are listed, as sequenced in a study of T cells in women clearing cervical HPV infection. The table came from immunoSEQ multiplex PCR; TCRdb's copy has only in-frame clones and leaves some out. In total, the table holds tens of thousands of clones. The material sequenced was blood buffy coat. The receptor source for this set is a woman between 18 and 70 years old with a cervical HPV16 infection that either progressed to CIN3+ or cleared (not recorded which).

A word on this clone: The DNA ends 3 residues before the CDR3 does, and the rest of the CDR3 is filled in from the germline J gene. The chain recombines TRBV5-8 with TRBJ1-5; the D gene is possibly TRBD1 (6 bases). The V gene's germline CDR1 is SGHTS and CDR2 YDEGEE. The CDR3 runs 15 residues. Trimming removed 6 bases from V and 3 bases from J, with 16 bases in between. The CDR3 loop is CASNRGQGFNQPQHF. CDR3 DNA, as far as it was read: TGTGCCAGCAATCGCGGGCAGGGGTTCAATCAGCCC.

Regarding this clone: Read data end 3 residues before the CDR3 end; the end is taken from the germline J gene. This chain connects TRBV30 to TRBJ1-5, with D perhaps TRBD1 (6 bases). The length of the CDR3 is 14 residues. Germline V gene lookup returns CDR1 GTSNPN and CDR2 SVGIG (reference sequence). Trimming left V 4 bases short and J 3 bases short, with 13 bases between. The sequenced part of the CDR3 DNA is TGTGCCTGGACCCCAGGACAGTCCAATCAGCCC. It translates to CAWTPGQSNQP. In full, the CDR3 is CAWTPGQSNQPQHF.

CDR3 protein: CASSAGLPGSGQYF. The sequenced part of the CDR3 DNA is TGTGCCAGCAGTGCCGGACTGCCGGGGAGTGGT. The V gene is TRBV6-1, the J gene TRBJ2-4, with D maybe TRBD2 (5 bases). Read sequence stops 3 residues before the CDR3 end, and the germline J gene provides the missing end. Germline lookup yields CDR1 MNHNS and CDR2 SASEGT. The CDR3 consists of 14 residues.

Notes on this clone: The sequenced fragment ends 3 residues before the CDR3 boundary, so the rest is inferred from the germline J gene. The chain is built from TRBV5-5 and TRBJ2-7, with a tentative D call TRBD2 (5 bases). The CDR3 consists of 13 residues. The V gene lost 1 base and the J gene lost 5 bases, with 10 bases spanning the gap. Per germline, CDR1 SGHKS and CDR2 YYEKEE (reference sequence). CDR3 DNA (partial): TGTGCCAGCAGCTTGAGCGGCCCAAACGAG. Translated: CASSLSGPNE. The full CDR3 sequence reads CASSLSGPNEQYF.

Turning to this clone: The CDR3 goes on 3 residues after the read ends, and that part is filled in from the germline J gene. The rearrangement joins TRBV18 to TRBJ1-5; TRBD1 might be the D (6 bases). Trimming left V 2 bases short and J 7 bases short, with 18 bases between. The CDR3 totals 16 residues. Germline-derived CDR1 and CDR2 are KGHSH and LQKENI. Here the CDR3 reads CASSPSFDRLTQPQHF. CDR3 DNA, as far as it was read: TGTGCCAGCTCACCAAGTTTCGACAGGTTGACCCAGCCC.

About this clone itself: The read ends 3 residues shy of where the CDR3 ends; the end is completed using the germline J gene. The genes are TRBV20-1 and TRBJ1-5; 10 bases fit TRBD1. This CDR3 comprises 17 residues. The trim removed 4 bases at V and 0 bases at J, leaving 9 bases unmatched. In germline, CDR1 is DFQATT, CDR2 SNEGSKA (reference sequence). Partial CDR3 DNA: TGCAGTGCTACAGGACAGGGGGGAACTAGTAGCAATCAGCCC. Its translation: CSATGQGGTSSNQP. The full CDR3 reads CSATGQGGTSSNQPQHF.

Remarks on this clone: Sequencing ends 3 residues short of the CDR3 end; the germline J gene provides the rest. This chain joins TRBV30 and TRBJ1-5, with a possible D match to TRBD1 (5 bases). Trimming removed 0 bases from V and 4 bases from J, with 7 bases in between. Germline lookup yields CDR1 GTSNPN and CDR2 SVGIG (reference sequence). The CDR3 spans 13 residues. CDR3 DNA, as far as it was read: TGTGCCTGGAGTGTGGCAGGGAATCAGCCC. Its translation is CAWSVAGNQP. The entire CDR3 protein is CAWSVAGNQPQHF.

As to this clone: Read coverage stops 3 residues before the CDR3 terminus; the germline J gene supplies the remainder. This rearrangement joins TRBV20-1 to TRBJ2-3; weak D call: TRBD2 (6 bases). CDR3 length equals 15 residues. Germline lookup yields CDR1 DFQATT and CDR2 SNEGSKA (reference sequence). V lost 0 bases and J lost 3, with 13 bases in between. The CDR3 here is CSARDALASTDTQYF. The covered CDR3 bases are TGCAGTGCTAGAGATGCTCTAGCGTCAACAGATACG.

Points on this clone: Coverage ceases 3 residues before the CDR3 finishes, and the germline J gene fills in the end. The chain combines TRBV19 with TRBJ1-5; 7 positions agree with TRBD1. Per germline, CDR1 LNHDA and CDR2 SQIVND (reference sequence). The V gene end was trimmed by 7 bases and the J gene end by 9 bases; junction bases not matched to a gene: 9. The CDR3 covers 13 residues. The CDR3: CASKRDRDRPQHF. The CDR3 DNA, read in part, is TGTGCCAGTAAAAGGGACAGAGATCGGCCC.

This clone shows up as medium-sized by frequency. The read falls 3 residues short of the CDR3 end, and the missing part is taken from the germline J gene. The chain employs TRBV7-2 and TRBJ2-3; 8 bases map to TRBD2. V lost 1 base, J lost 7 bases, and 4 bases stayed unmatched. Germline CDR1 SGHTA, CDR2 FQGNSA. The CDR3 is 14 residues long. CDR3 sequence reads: CASSLDSSGYTQYF. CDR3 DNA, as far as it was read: TGTGCCAGCAGCTTAGACTCTAGCGGGTATACG. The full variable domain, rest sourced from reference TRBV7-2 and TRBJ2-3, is GAGVSQSPSNKVTEKGKDVELRCDPISGHTALYWYRQSLGQGLEFLIYFQGNSAPDKSGLPSDRFSAERTGGSVSTLTIQRTQQEDSAVYLCASSLDSSGYTQYFGPGTRLTVL.

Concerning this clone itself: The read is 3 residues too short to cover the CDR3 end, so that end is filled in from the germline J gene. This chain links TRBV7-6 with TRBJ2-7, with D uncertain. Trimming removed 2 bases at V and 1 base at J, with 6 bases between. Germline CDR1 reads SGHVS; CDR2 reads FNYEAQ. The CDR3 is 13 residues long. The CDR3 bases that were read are TGTGCCAGCAGCTTATCAGTTTCCTACGAG. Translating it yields CASSLSVSYE. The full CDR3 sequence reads CASSLSVSYEQYF.